This TCR beta chain was recorded in a study of blood T cell repertoires in COVID-19. Study background: T cells, B-cell-depleted T cells, or PBMCs supplied cDNA or gDNA.

The germline V gene encodes CDR1 LNHDA and CDR2 SQIVND (reference sequence). J lost 5 bases, V lost 5 bases, and 11 bases had no gene match. The CDR3 runs 17 residues. Generated by immunoSEQ multiplex PCR, the TCRdb table keeps only in-frame clones and is missing some. The table includes under 80,000 clones, 86% detected once. This receptor was identified in an elderly man in a cohort sampled during active COVID-19. The material sequenced was peripheral blood. The chain links TRBV19 to TRBJ2-1, with 11 bases fitting TRBD2. The CDR3 DNA reads as TGTGCCAGTAGTCCCCGGGGTAGCGGGGGGGCGAACAATGAGCAGTTCTTC. Translated: CASSPRGSGGANNEQFF.